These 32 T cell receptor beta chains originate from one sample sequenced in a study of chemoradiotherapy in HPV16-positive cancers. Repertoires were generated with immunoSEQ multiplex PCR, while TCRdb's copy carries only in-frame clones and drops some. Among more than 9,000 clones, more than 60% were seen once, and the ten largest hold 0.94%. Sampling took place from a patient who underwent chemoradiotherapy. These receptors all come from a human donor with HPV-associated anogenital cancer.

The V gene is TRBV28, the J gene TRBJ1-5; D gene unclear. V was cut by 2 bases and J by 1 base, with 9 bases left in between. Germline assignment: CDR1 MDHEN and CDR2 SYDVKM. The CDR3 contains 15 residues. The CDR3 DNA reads TGTGCCAGCAGTTTAAACCCCCTAAGCAATCAGCCCCAGCATTTT. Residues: CASSLNPLSNQPQHF.

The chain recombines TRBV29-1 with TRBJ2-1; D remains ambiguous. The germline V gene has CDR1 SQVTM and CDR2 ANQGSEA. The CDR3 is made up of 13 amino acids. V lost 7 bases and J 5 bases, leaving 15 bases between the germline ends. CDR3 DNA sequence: TGCAGCGCGGGCAGGCCGCCGGACAATGAGCAGTTCTTC. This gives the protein CSAGRPPDNEQFF.

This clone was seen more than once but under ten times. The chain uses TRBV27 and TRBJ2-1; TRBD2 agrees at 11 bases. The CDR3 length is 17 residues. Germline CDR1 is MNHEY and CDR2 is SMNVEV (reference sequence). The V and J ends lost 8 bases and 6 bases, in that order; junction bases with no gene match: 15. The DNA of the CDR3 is TGTGCCAGCCGTTCCTTAGCGGGAGGGACTCAATTCAATGAGCAGTTCTTC. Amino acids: CASRSLAGGTQFNEQFF.

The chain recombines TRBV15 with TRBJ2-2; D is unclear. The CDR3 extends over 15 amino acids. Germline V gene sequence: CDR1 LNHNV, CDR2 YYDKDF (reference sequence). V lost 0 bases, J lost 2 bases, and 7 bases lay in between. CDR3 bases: TGTGCCACCAGCAGAGATTTCAGTAACACCGGGGAGCTGTTTTTT. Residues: CATSRDFSNTGELFF.

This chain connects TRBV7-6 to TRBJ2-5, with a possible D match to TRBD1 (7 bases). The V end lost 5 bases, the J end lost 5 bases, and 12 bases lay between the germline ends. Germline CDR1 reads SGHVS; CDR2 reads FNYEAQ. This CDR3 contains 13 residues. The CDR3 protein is CASSTRGEETQYF. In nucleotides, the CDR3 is TGTGCCAGCAGCACCAGGGGGGAGGAGACCCAGTACTTC.

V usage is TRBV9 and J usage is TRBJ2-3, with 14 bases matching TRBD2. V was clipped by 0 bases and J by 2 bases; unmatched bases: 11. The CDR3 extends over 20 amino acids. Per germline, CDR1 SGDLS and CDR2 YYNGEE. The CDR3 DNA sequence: TGTGCCAGCAGCGTAGCCCTGGGGACTAGCGGGAGCGCTATCACAGATACGCAGTATTTT. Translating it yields CASSVALGTSGSAITDTQYF.

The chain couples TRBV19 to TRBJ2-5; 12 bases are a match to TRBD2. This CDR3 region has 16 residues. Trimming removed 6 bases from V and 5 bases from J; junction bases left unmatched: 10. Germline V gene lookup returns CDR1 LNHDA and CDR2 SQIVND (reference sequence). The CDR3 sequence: CASSGGILAGGETQYF. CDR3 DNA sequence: TGTGCCAGTAGCGGGGGGATACTAGCGGGGGGTGAGACCCAGTACTTC.

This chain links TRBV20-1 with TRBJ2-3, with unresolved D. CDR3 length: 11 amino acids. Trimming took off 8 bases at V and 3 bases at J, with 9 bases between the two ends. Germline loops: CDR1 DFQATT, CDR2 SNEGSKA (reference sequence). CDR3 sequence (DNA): TGCAGTACCGAAAGAACAGATACGCAGTATTTT. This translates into CSTERTDTQYF.

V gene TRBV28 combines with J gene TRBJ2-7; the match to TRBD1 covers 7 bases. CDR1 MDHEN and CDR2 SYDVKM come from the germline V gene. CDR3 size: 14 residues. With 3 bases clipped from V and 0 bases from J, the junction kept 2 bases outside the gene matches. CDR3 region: CASSLGTVSYEQYF. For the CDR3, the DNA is TGTGCCAGCAGTTTGGGGACAGTCTCCTACGAGCAGTACTTC.

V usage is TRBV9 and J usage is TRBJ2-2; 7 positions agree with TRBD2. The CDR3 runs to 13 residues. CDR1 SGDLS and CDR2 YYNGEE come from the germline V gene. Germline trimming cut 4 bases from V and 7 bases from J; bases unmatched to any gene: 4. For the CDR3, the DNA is TGTGCCAGCAGCTCCCGGGGGGTCGGGGAGCTGTTTTTT. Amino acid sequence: CASSSRGVGELFF.

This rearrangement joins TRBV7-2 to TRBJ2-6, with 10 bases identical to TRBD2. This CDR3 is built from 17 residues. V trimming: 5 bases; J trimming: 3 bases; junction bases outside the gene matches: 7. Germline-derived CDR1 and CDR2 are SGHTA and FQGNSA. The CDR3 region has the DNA TGTGCCAGCAGCCCCCTAGCGGGAGTTGTTGGGGCCAACGTCCTGACTTTC. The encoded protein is CASSPLAGVVGANVLTF.

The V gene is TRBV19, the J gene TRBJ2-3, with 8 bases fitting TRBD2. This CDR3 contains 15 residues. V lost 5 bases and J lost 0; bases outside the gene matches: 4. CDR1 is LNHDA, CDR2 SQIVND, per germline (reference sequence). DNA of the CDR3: TGTGCCAGTAGTGTTAGCGGGGCTAGCACAGATACGCAGTATTTT. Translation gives CASSVSGASTDTQYF.

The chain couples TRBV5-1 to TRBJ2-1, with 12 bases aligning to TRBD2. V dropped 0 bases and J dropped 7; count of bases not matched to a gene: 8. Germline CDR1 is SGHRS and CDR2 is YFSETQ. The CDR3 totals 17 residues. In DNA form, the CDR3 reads TGCGCCAGCAGCTTGGGCCCGACTAGCGGGGGACCTAATGAGCAGTTCTTC. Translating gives CASSLGPTSGGPNEQFF.

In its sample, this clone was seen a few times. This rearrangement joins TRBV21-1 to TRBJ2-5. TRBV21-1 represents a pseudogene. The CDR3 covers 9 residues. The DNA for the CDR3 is TGTGCCAGCAGCAAATTGGGGAACTTC. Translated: CASSKLGNF.

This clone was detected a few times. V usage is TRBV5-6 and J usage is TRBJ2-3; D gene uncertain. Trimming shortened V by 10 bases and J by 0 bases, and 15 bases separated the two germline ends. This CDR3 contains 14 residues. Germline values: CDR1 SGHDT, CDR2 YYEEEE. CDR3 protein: CAGHSKASTDTQYF. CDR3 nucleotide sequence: TGTGCCGGTCATAGCAAAGCTAGCACAGATACGCAGTATTTT. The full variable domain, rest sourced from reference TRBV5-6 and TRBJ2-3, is DAGVTQSPTHLIKTRGQQVTLRCSPKSGHDTVSWYQQALGQGPQFIFQYYEEEERQRGNFPDRFSGHQFPNYSSELNVNALLLGDSALYLCAGHSKASTDTQYFGPGTRLTVL.

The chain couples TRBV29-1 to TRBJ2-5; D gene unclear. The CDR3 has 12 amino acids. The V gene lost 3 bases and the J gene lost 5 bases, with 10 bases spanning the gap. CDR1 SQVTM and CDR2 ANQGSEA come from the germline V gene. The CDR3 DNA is TGCAGCGTTGAGGCCAGACTGGAGACCCAGTACTTC. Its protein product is CSVEARLETQYF.

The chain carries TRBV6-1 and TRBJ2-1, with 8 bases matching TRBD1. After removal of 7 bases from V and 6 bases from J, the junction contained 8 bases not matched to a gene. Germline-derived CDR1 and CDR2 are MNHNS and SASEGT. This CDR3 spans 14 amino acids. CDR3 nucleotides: TGTGCCAGCACTATGGACAGGGAGCTCAATGAGCAGTTCTTC. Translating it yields CASTMDRELNEQFF.

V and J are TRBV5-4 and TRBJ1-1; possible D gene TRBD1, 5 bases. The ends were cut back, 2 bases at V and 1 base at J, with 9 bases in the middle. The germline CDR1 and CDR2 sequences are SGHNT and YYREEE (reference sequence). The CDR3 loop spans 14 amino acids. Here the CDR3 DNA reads TGTGCCAGCAGCTTTCAGGGTTCGAACACTGAAGCTTTCTTT. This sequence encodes CASSFQGSNTEAFF.

CDR3 in amino acids: CASSFEVGGLYEQYF. The CDR3 region has the DNA TGTGCCAGCAGCTTCGAAGTGGGGGGCCTCTACGAGCAGTACTTC. V and J are TRBV11-1 and TRBJ2-7; either TRBD1 or TRBD2 may supply D (6 bases each). Germline V gene sequence: CDR1 SGHAT, CDR2 FQDESV (reference sequence). The CDR3 covers 15 residues. The V gene lost 3 bases and the J gene lost 3 bases, with 15 bases spanning the gap.

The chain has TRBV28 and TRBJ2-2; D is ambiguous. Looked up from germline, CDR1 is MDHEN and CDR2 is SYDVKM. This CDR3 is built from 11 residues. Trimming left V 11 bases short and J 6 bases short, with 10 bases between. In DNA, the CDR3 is TGTGCCGCTGGTGGGGCCGGGGAGCTGTTTTTT. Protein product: CAAGGAGELFF.

DNA for the CDR3: TGTGCCAGCAGCTCGATCCGACTAGCGGGAGGGCCTGGGACAGATACGCAGTATTTT. It codes for CASSSIRLAGGPGTDTQYF. This chain uses TRBV5-4 with TRBJ2-3, with 14 bases matching TRBD2. V trimming: 3 bases; J trimming: 3 bases; junction bases outside the gene matches: 12. CDR1 is SGHNT and CDR2 is YYREEE in the germline V gene (reference sequence). The length of the CDR3 is 19 residues.

CDR3 sequence (DNA): TGTGCCAGCAGCTTAGCCTATACAACTGAGCAGTTCTTC. Translated: CASSLAYTTEQFF. V and J are TRBV7-6 and TRBJ2-1; D is unresolved. Trimming cost V 0 bases and J 9 bases, with 9 bases left between them. CDR1 and CDR2 (germline): SGHVS, FNYEAQ. CDR3 length equals 13 residues.

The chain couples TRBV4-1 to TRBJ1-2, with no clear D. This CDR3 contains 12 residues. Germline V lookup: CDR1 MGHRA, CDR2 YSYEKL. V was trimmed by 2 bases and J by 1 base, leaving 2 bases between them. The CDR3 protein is CASSQNNYGYTF. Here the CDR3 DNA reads TGCGCCAGCAGCCAAAATAACTATGGCTACACCTTC.

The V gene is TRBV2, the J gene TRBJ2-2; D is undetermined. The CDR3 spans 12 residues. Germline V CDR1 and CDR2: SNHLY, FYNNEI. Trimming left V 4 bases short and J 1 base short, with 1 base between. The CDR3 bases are TGTGCCAGCAGTGTGAACACCGGGGAGCTGTTTTTT. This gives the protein CASSVNTGELFF.

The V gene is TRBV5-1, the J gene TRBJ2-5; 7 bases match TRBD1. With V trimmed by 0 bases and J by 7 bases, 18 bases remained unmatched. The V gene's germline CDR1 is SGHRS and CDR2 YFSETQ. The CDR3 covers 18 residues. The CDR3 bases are TGCGCCAGCAGCTTGGCGACAGGGATAGGTAGGTCGGACCGGACCCAGTACTTC. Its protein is CASSLATGIGRSDRTQYF.

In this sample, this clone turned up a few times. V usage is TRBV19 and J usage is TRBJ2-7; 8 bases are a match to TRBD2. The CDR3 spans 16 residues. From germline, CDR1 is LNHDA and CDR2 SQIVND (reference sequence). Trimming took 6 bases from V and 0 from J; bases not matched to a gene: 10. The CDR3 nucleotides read TGTGCCAGTAGCCGGAAAGGACTAGCCAACTCCTACGAGCAGTACTTC. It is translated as CASSRKGLANSYEQYF.

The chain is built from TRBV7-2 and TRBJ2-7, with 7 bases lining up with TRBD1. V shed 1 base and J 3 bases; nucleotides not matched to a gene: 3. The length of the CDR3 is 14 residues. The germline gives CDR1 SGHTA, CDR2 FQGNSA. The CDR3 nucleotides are TGTGCCAGCAGCTTAGGTAGGGGGCTCTACGAGCAGTACTTC. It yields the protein CASSLGRGLYEQYF.

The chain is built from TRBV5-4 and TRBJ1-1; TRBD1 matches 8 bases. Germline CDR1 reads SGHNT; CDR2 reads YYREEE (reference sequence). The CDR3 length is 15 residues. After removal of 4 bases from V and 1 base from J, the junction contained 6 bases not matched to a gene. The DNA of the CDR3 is TGTGCCAGCAGCCGGACAGGGACAGCGAACACTGAAGCTTTCTTT. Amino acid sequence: CASSRTGTANTEAFF.

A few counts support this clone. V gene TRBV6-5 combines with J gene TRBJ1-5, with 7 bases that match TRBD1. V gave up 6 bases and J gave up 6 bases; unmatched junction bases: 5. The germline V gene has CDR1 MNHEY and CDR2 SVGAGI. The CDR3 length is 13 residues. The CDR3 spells CASRSGQLQPQHF. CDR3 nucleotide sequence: TGTGCCAGCAGGTCGGGACAGCTTCAGCCCCAGCATTTT.

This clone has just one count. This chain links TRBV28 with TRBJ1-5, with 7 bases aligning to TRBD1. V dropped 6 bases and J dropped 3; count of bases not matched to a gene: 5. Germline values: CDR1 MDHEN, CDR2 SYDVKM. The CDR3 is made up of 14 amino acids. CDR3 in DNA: TGTGCCAGCAGGCGACAGGGATTCAATCAGCCCCAGCATTTT. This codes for CASRRQGFNQPQHF.

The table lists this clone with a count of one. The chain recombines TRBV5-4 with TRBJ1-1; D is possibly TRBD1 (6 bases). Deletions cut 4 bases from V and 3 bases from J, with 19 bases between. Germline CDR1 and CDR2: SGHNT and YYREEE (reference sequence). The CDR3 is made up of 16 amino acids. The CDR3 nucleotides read TGTGCCAGCAGCCCCCAATGGGGGGCATTGGACACTGAAGCTTTCTTT. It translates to CASSPQWGALDTEAFF.

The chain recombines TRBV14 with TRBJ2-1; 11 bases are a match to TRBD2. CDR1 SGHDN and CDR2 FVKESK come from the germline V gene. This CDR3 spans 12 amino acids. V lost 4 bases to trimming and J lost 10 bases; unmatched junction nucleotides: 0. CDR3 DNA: TGTGCCAGCAGCCCTAGCGGGAGGGAGCAGTTCTTC. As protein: CASSPSGREQFF.